This T cell receptor beta chain emerged from a study of human versus mouse CDR3 diversity and MHC coevolution. A remark on this clone: Antigen specificity is unknown.

Study outcomes and limitations: The lowest clonal inequality scores came from most of the three human donors.

Assay: immunoSEQ multiplex PCR; the TCRdb copy retains only in-frame clones and omits some. The table lists about 77,000 clones, about 90% of them singletons. V was trimmed by 2 bases and J by 0 bases, leaving 8 bases between them. Per the germline V gene, CDR1 is SGHRS and CDR2 is YFSETQ. The CDR3 is 14 residues long. Sorting isolated naive CD4 T cells lacking CD45RO and expressing CD62L. Sequencing was carried out using naive CD4+ T cells from blood. The subset: CD45RO-negative CD62L-positive naive CD4 T cells. V usage is TRBV5-1 and J usage is TRBJ1-1, with a tentative D call TRBD1 (5 bases). This TCR was recovered from a person aged 30-70 years in good health. CDR3 amino acids: CASSFQGLNTEAFF. The CDR3 DNA sequence: TGCGCCAGCAGCTTCCAGGGATTGAACACTGAAGCTTTCTTT.